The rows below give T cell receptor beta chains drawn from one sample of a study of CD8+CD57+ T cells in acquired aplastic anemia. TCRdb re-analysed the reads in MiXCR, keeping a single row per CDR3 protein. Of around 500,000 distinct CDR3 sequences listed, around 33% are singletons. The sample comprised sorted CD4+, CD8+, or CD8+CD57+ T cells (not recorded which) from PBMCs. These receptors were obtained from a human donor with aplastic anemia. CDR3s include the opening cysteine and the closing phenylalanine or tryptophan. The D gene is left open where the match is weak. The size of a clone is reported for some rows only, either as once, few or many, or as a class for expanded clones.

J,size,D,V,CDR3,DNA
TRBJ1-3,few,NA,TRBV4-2,CASSQVSSGNTIYF,TGTGCCAGCAGCCAAGTCAGCTCTGGAAACACCATATATTTT
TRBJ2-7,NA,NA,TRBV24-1,CATSDLRSYEQYF,TGTGCCACCAGTGATTTGCGCAGTTACGAGCAGTACTTC
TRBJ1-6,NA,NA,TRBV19,CAWSDQPSSYNSPLHF,TGTGCCTGGAGTGACCAACCAAGCTCCTATAATTCACCCCTCCACTTT
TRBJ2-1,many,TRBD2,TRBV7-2,CASSILADSYNEQFF,TGTGCCAGCAGCATACTAGCGGACTCCTACAATGAGCAGTTCTTC
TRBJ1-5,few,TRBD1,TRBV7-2,CASSPGQGAFQPQHF,TGTGCCAGCAGTCCCGGACAGGGGGCTTTTCAGCCCCAGCATTTT
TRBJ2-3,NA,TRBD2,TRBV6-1,CASSERRSGRGADAQYF,TGTGCCAGCAGTGAACGAAGGAGCGGGAGGGGTGCAGATGCGCAGTATTTT
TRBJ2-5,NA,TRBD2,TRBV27,CASSLKGNRLATNQETQYF,TGTGCCAGCAGTCTGAAAGGGAACAGACTAGCGACAAACCAAGAGACCCAGTACTTC
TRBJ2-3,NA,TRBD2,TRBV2,CASNSGGAVDTQYF,TGTGCCAGCAACAGCGGGGGGGCGGTAGATACGCAGTATTTT
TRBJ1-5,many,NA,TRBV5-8,CASSLDRVNPQHF,TGTGCCAGCAGCTTGGACAGGGTCAATCCCCAGCATTTT
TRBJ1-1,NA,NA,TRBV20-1,CSATTDRARAFF,TGCAGTGCCACCACTGACCGGGCGAGAGCTTTCTTT
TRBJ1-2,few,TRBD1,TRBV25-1,CASSRRDSPRDGYTF,TGTGCCAGCAGTAGGAGGGACAGTCCTCGGGATGGCTACACCTTC
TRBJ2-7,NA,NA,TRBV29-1,CSVEGSQGGREQYF,TGCAGCGTCGAGGGTAGTCAGGGAGGTCGCGAGCAGTACTTC
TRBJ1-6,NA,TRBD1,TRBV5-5,CASSLAWDRGLSPLHF,TGTGCCAGCAGCCTGGCTTGGGACAGGGGGCTTTCACCCCTCCACTTT
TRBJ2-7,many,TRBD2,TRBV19,CASSLRLAGNYEQYF,TGTGCCAGTAGTCTACGACTAGCGGGGAACTACGAGCAGTACTTC
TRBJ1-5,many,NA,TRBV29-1,CSGGQSNQPQHF,TGCAGCGGCGGACAGAGCAATCAGCCCCAGCATTTT
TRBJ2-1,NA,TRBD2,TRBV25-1,CASSQDSPSGRYNEQFF,TGTGCCAGCAGCCAAGATAGCCCTAGCGGGAGATACAATGAGCAGTTCTTC
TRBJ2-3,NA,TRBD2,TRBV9,CASSVVSGGAADTQYF,TGTGCCAGCAGCGTAGTTAGCGGGGGGGCGGCAGATACGCAGTATTTT
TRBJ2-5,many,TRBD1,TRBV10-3,CAIGGSGTAQETQYF,TGTGCCATCGGTGGATCCGGGACAGCGCAAGAGACCCAGTACTTC
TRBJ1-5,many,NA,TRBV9,CASSPGVAENNQPQHF,TGTGCCAGCAGCCCTGGAGTGGCAGAGAACAATCAGCCCCAGCATTTT
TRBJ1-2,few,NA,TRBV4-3,CASSQVGGAASGYTF,TGCGCCAGCAGCCAAGTCGGAGGGGCCGCAAGTGGCTACACCTTC
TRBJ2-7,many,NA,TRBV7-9,CASSLGGITYEQYF,TGTGCCAGCAGCTTAGGGGGGATAACCTACGAGCAGTACTTC
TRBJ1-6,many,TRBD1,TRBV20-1,CSAADDRDNSPLHF,TGCAGTGCAGCCGACGACAGGGACAATTCACCCCTCCACTTT
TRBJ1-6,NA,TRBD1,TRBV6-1,CASSGDRNSPLHF,TGTGCCAGCAGCGGGGACAGGAATTCACCCCTCCACTTT
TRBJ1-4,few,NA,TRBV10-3,CASSSGGANTGKLFF,TGTGCCAGCAGCTCGGGGGGGGCCAACACGGGAAAACTGTTTTTT
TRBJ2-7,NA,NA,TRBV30,CAWTPGAYEQYF,TGTGCCTGGACACCCGGGGCCTACGAGCAGTACTTC
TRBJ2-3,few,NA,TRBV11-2,CASSSPGGNTDTQYF,TGTGCCAGCAGCTCCCCTGGGGGGAACACAGATACGCAGTATTTT